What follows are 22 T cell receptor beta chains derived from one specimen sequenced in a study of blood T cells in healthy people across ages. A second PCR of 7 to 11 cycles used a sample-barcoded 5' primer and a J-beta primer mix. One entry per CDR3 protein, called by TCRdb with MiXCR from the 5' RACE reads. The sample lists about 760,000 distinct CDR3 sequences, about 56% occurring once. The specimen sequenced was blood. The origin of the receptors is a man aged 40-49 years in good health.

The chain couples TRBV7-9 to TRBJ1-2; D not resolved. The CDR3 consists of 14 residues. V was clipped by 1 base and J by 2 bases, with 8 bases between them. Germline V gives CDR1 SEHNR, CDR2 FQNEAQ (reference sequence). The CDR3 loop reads CASSLDAVNYGYTF. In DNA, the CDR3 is TGTGCCAGCAGCTTAGATGCGGTCAACTATGGCTACACCTTC.

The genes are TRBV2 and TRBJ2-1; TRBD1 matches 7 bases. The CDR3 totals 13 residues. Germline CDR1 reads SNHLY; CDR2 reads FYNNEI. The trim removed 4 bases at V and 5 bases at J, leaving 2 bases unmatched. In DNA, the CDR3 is TGTGCCAGCAGTGCCAGGGGGAACAATGAGCAGTTCTTC. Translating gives CASSARGNNEQFF. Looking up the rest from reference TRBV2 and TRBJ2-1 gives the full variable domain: EPEVTQTPSHQVTQMGQEVILRCVPISNHLYFYWYRQILGQKVEFLVSFYNNEISEKSEIFDDQFSVERPDGSNFTLKIRSTKLEDSAMYFCASSARGNNEQFFGPGTRLTVL.

This CDR3 is CASSQGSGPEETQYF. The CDR3, as DNA: TGTGCCAGCAGCCAAGGGTCAGGCCCTGAAGAGACCCAGTACTTC. The chain combines TRBV4-2 with TRBJ2-5; D not certain. This CDR3 contains 15 residues. CDR1 LGHNA and CDR2 YNFKEQ come from the germline V gene. Trimming stripped 1 base from V and 3 bases from J, with 12 bases between.

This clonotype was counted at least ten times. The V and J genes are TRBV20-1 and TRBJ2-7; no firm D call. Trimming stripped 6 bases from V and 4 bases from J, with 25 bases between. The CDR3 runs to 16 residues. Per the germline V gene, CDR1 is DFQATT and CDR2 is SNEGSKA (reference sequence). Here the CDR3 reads CSATKKVWALEYEQYF. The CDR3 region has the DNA TGCAGTGCGACCAAAAAGGTCTGGGCCCTCGAGTACGAGCAGTACTTC.

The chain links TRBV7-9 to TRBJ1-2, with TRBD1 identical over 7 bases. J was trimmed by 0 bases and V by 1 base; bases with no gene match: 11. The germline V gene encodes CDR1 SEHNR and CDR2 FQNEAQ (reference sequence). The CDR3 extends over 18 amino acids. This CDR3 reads CASSLGPHRGRSNYGYTF. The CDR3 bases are TGTGCCAGCAGCTTAGGCCCGCACAGGGGCCGATCTAACTATGGCTACACCTTC. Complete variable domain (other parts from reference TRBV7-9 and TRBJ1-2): DTGVSQNPRHKITKRGQNVTFRCDPISEHNRLYWYRQTLGQGPEFLTYFQNEAQLEKSRLLSDRFSAERPKGSFSTLEIQRTEQGDSAMYLCASSLGPHRGRSNYGYTFGSGTRLTVV.

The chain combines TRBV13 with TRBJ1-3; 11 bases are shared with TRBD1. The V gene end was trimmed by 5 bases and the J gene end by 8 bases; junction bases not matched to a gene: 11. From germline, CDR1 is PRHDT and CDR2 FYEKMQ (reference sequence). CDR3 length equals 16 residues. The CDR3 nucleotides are TGTGCCAGCAGCCCAGGATCTGGGACAGGGGGATACACCATATATTTT. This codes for CASSPGSGTGGYTIYF.

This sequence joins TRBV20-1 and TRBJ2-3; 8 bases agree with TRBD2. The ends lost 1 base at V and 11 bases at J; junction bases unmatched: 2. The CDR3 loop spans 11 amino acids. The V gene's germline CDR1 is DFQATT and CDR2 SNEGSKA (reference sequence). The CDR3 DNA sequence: TGCAGTGCTAGAGTGGCGGGGGGGCAGTATTTT. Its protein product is CSARVAGGQYF.

This chain's CDR3 is CASSSLRQGDGYTF. The DNA for the CDR3 is TGTGCCAGCAGTTCCCTTCGACAGGGCGATGGCTACACCTTC. The rearrangement uses TRBV28 and TRBJ1-2; 7 bases agree with TRBD1. This CDR3 comprises 14 residues. Germline V gene data show CDR1 as MDHEN and CDR2 as SYDVKM. V lost 4 bases, J lost 6 bases, and 8 bases stayed unmatched.

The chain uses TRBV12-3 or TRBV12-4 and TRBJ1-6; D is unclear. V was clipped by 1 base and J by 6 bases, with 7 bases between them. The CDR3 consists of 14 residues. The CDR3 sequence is CASSLGGTNSPLHF. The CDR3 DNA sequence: TGTGCCAGCAGTTTAGGAGGAACTAATTCACCCCTCCACTTT.

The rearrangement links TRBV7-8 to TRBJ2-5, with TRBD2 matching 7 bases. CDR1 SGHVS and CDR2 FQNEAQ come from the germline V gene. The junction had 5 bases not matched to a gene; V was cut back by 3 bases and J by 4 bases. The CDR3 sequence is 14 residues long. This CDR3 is CASSFGEGPETQYF. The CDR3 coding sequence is TGTGCCAGCAGCTTTGGGGAGGGCCCAGAGACCCAGTACTTC.

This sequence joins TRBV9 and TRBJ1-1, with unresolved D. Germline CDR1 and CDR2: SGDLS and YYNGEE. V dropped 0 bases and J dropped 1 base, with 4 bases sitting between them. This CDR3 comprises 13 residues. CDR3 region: CASSVGKNTEAFF. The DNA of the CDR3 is TGTGCCAGCAGCGTAGGGAAGAACACTGAAGCTTTCTTT. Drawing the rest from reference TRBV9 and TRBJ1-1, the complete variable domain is DSGVTQTPKHLITATGQRVTLRCSPRSGDLSVYWYQQSLDQGLQFLIQYYNGEERAKGNILERFSAQQFPDLHSELNLSSLELGDSALYFCASSVGKNTEAFFGQGTRLTVV.

CDR3 DNA sequence: TGTGCCAGCAGGGACCTCCGGGACACTGAAGCTTTCTTT. Residues: CASRDLRDTEAFF. The chain has TRBV6-2 or TRBV6-3 and TRBJ1-1; D gene uncertain. The CDR3 extends over 13 amino acids. CDR1 and CDR2 (germline): MNHEY, SVGEGT. Between the trimmed V and J ends, which lost 6 bases and 3 bases, there was a span of 11 bases.

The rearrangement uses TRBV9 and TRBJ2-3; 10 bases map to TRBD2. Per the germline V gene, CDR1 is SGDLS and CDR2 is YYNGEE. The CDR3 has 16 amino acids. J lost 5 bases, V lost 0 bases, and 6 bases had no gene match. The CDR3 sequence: CASSVEAGGQEDTQYF. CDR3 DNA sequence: TGTGCCAGCAGCGTAGAAGCGGGGGGGCAGGAAGATACGCAGTATTTT.

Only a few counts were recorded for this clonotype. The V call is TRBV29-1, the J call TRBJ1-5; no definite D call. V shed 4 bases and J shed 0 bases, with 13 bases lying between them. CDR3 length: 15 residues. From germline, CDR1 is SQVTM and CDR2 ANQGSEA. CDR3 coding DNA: TGCAGCGTTGTAGAGACATCAAATAGCAATCAGCCCCAGCATTTT. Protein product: CSVVETSNSNQPQHF.

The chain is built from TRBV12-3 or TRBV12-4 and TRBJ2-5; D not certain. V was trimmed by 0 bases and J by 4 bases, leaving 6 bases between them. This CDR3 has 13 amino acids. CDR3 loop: CASSLAVGETQYF. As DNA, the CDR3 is TGTGCCAGCAGTTTAGCGGTGGGAGAGACCCAGTACTTC.

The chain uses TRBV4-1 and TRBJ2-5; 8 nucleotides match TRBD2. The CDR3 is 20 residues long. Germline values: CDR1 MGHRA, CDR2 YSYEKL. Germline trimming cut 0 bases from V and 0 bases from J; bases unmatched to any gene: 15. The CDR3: CASSQEGVVDKAGDQETQYF. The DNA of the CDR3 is TGCGCCAGCAGCCAAGAGGGCGTGGTGGATAAAGCGGGGGACCAAGAGACCCAGTACTTC.

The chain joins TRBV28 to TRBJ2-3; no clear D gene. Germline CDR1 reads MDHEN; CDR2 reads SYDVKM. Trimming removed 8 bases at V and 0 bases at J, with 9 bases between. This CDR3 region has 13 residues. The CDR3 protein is CASGQPSTDTQYF. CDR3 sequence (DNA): TGTGCCAGCGGTCAACCTAGCACAGATACGCAGTATTTT.

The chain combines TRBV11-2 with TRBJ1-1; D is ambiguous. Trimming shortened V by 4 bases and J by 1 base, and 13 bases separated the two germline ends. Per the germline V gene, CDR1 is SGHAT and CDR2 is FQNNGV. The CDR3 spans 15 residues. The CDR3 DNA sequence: TGTGCCAGCAGCTCGTTCGCCGCTTCGAACACTGAAGCTTTCTTT. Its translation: CASSSFAASNTEAFF.

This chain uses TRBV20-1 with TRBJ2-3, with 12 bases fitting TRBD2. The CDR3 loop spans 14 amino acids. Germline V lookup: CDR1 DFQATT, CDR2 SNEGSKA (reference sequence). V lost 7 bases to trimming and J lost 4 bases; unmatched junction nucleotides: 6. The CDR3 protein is CSGILAGGSDTQYF. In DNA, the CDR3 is TGCAGTGGCATACTAGCGGGGGGCTCAGATACGCAGTATTTT.

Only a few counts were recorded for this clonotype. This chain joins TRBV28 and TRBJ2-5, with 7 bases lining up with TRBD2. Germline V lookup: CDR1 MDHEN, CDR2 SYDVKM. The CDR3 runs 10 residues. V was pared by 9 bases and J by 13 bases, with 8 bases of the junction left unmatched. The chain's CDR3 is CASGGGMPYF. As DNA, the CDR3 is TGTGCCAGTGGGGGGGGTATGCCGTACTTC.

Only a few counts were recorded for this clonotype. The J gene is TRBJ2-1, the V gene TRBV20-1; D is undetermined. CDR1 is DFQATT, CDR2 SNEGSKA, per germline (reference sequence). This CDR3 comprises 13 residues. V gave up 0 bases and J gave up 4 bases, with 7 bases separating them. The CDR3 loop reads CSARDDKYNEQFF. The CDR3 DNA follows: TGCAGTGCTAGAGATGACAAATACAATGAGCAGTTCTTC.

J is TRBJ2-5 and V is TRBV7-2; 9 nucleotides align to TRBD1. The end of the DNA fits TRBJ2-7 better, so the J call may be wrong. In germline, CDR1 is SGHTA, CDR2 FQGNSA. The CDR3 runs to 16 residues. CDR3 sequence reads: CASSLNIGQGTYEQYF. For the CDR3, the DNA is TGTGCCAGCAGCTTGAATATCGGACAGGGGACCTACGAGCAGTACTTC.